This T cell receptor beta chain was observed in a study of shared clonotypes between healthy human individuals (dated by TCRdb to the early 2020s). The study in broad terms: The cohort comprised a couple of women and a few men aged 18 to 49 years. To estimate repertoire size and how much clonotypes are shared between individuals, the study performed deep sequencing of blood TCR repertoires from a handful of healthy adults. Between about 0.94 and 8.9 billion PBMCs per donor were obtained by leukapheresis. Libraries were prepared and TCR repertoires were sequenced by different laboratories using diverse techniques, in order to increase sequencing depth and limit assay-specific biases.

Using the deep immunoSEQ assay, multiplex PCR amplified TCR CDR3 regions from genomic DNA. For each cell subset, the extracted genomic DNA was distributed evenly across all wells of several immunoSEQ 96-well plates, and each plate served as one replicate. Each replicate PCR for unsorted PBMC received roughly 0.3 ug genomic DNA, equal to around 30,000 T cell genomes. Genomic DNA from unsorted PBMC was sequenced over ten immunoSEQ deep assay plates. Purified libraries were quantified with a Qubit 3.0 fluorometer, sized on a Bioanalyzer 2100, and re-quantified with the KAPA Library Quantification kit. Every immunoSEQ 96-well plate was sequenced on a separate single-read 150-cycle Illumina NextSeq 550 flow cell. The authors processed their data as follows. The immunoSEQ output contained only junctional sequences without quality scores, so filtering could not match that applied to full-length reads. Sequences were annotated with PyIR, a Python wrapper for IgBLAST v1.9, and V/J genes and CDR3 were assigned using IMGT germline references. Any read was removed if the V/J assignment was weak (E-value above 1e-6), the CDR3 was missing, or the read contained stop codons, out-of-frame junctions, or ambiguous translated residues. V3J clonotypes were defined as sequences sharing the same inferred V gene, J gene, and CDR3 amino acid sequence. Percentage overlap between repertoires was calculated by dividing the number of shared unique clonotypes by the size of the smaller repertoire. Repertoire richness was assessed with RTK rarefaction, the Chao1 estimator, and Recon v2.1 estimates of unobserved clonotypes. Held by TCRdb, this immuneACCESS table contains in-frame sequences only and omits some clones. Under half of the omission traces to an unresolved V gene where checked; the cause of the rest is unknown. V and J calls and clone size are copied from that table; D and trimming were computed from the DNA. Present in this sample are about half a million clones, around 74% of which were seen just once. Of the sample, 10% to 15% is held by the ten largest clones.

Healthy HIV-negative adults with no recently reported acute infections or vaccinations were included as donors. Every donor was a Caucasian adult residing in Nashville, Tennessee, USA. For unsorted samples, some 90 million PBMCs were counted and genomic DNA was extracted with the QIAamp DNA Blood Mini kit. Blood was collected by leukapheresis, and PBMCs were isolated by Ficoll-Histopaque density gradient centrifugation and then cryopreserved in liquid nitrogen vapor phase. Concerning this clone: The clone's antigen remains unknown. A read error may account for a junction end that differs from germline.

Beyond this particular receptor, the publication reports: The genetic and exposure-history diversity represented was limited by the small number of donors. Sampling was limited to blood, and TCR repertoires in tissue likely differ from TCR repertoires in blood. Based on pairwise subsampling, the degree of clonotype sharing among donors was expected to be affected by sequencing depth.

CDR1 and CDR2, per the germline V gene, are MGHDK and SYGVNS. The CDR3 goes from the cysteine to the phenylalanine over 13 residues. CDR3 DNA only is kept here, 39 bases in frame from base 1. The sequence was obtained from a woman between 40 and 50 years old in good health. Some clones in this sample may be carry-over from other donors' samples. The sample was PBMCs. The chain couples TRBV25-1 to TRBJ1-1; TRBD1 could be the D gene, as 5 bases match. The nucleotide sequence reads as follows: TGTGCCAGCGGTGAAGGCGGACAAGGTGAAGCTTTCTTT. Translation gives CASGEGGQGEAFF.